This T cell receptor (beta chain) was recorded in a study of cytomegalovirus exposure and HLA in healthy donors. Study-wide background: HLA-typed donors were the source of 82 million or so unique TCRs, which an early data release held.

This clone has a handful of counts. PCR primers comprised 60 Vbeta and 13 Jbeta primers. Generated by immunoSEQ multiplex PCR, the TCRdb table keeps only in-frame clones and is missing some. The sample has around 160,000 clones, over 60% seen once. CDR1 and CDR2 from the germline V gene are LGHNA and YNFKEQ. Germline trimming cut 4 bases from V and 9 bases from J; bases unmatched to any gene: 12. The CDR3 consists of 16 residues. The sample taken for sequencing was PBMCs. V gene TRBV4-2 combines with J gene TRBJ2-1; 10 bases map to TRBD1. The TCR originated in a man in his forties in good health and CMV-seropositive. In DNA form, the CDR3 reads TGTGCCAGCAGCCCCCGGACAGGGGGAGTGCAAGGTGAGCAGTTCTTC. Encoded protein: CASSPRTGGVQGEQFF.